These 15 T cell receptor beta chains came from one sample sequenced in a study of T cell responses to AZD1222 COVID-19 vaccine. Libraries were prepared by immunoSEQ multiplex PCR; TCRdb keeps only in-frame clonotypes and omits some of them. The table has about 99,000 clones, 91% seen once. Sequencing was performed on peripheral blood, taken 28 days after the second AZD1222 dose. The source is an adult who received the AZD1222 COVID-19 vaccine.

This rearrangement joins TRBV7-9 to TRBJ1-3; 9 nucleotides agree with TRBD1. CDR1 and CDR2 from the germline V gene are SEHNR and FQNEAQ (reference sequence). The V and J ends lost 5 bases and 0 bases, in that order; junction bases with no gene match: 5. This CDR3 is built from 16 residues. CDR3 residues: CASSRPGQGSGNTIYF. The DNA for the CDR3 is TGTGCCAGCAGCAGACCGGGACAGGGCTCTGGAAACACCATATATTTT.

This chain uses TRBV28 with TRBJ1-2; no reliable D call. CDR1 and CDR2 from the germline V gene are MDHEN and SYDVKM. Between the trimmed V and J ends, which lost 7 bases and 2 bases, there was a span of 11 bases. This CDR3 contains 13 residues. This CDR3 is CASTTVDNYGYTF. CDR3 DNA: TGTGCCAGCACGACGGTCGACAACTATGGCTACACCTTC.

The chain is built from TRBV30 and TRBJ1-1; 7 bases are shared with TRBD1. The length of the CDR3 is 14 residues. V lost 2 bases to trimming and J lost 5 bases; unmatched junction nucleotides: 8. Germline CDR1 GTSNPN, CDR2 SVGIG (reference sequence). CDR3 bases: TGTGCCTGGAGTTACAGGGGAATTAGGACTGAAGCTTTCTTT. This sequence encodes CAWSYRGIRTEAFF. The variable domain in full, with the rest retrieved from reference TRBV30 and TRBJ1-1, is SQTIHQWPATLVQPVGSPLSLECTVEGTSNPNLYWYRQAAGRGLQLLFYSVGIGQISSEVPQNLSASRPQDRQFILSSKKLLLSDSGFYLCAWSYRGIRTEAFFGQGTRLTVV.

This chain uses TRBV11-2 with TRBJ2-1, with TRBD2 matching 14 bases. The V gene end was trimmed by 1 base and the J gene end by 4 bases; junction bases not matched to a gene: 9. The germline V gene encodes CDR1 SGHAT and CDR2 FQNNGV. This CDR3 contains 19 residues. CDR3 sequence (DNA): TGTGCCAGCAGCTTAGGACTAGCGGGAGGGTCCCAGAAGTACAATGAGCAGTTCTTC. Translating gives CASSLGLAGGSQKYNEQFF.

The chain couples TRBV10-1 to TRBJ2-7; D unresolved. The CDR3 has 13 residues. Germline CDR1 is WNHNN and CDR2 is SYGVQD (reference sequence). With 2 bases removed from V and 0 bases from J, the gap between germline ends came to 5 bases. CDR3 residues: CASSEADSYEQYF. In DNA, the CDR3 is TGCGCCAGCAGTGAGGCGGACTCCTACGAGCAGTACTTC.

V gene TRBV4-3 combines with J gene TRBJ1-2; TRBD1 is a possible D gene (5 bases). Germline CDR1 LGHNA, CDR2 YSLEER. The CDR3 loop spans 14 amino acids. Trimming pared 0 bases from V and 7 bases from J, leaving 12 bases between. CDR3 bases: TGCGCCAGCAGCCAAGATCCCAGGGCCGCTGGCTACACCTTC. It specifies CASSQDPRAAGYTF.

This chain joins TRBV19 and TRBJ1-5; D might be TRBD1 (5 bases). The germline CDR1 and CDR2 sequences are LNHDA and SQIVND (reference sequence). V dropped 4 bases and J dropped 2 bases, with 12 bases sitting between them. CDR3 size: 15 residues. The CDR3 spells CASSRGDRRNQPQHF. In DNA form, the CDR3 reads TGTGCCAGTAGTAGAGGGGACCGCCGCAATCAGCCCCAGCATTTT.

This clone came up once. The chain joins TRBV15 to TRBJ1-5, with TRBD1 identical over 10 bases. V shed 3 bases, J shed 5 bases, and the junction held 4 bases outside the gene matches. Per germline, CDR1 LNHNV and CDR2 YYDKDF (reference sequence). The CDR3 has 15 amino acids. CDR3 loop: CATSSPGTGDQPQHF. The CDR3 DNA sequence: TGTGCCACCAGCAGCCCAGGGACAGGGGATCAGCCCCAGCATTTT.

This clone was seen once. The chain carries TRBV27 and TRBJ2-5; TRBD2 might be the D (5 bases). Germline-derived CDR1 and CDR2 are MNHEY and SMNVEV (reference sequence). The CDR3 is made up of 14 amino acids. V lost 8 bases and J lost 2, with 15 bases in between. DNA of the CDR3: TGTGCCAGCCCCCTCCGGAGGTTGCAAGAGACCCAGTACTTC. Protein product: CASPLRRLQETQYF.

This clone has just a few counts. This chain uses TRBV28 with TRBJ2-5; 8 nucleotides line up with TRBD1. There are 13 residues in the CDR3. The germline CDR1 and CDR2 sequences are MDHEN and SYDVKM. The trim removed 6 bases at V and 5 bases at J, leaving 5 bases unmatched. The CDR3 sequence is CASRFRGRETQYF. In nucleotides, the CDR3 is TGTGCCAGCAGATTCAGGGGGCGGGAGACCCAGTACTTC.

The genes are TRBV11-2 and TRBJ2-2; TRBD2 aligns across 7 bases. CDR1 SGHAT and CDR2 FQNNGV come from the germline V gene. The CDR3 is made up of 14 amino acids. Trimming cost V 5 bases and J 6 bases; bases outside gene matches: 6. The CDR3 nucleotides are TGTGCCAGCAGCGACATCCGGGGGGCCGGGGAGCTGTTTTTT. It is translated as CASSDIRGAGELFF. The complete variable domain, with remaining parts taken from reference TRBV11-2 and TRBJ2-2, reads EAGVAQSPRYKIIEKRQSVAFWCNPISGHATLYWYQQILGQGPKLLIQFQNNGVVDDSQLPKDRFSAERLKGVDSTLKIQPAKLEDSAVYLCASSDIRGAGELFFGEGSRLTVL.

V usage is TRBV5-1 and J usage is TRBJ2-7, with 9 positions matching TRBD1. CDR1 is SGHRS, CDR2 YFSETQ, per germline. The length of the CDR3 is 17 residues. The ends lost 0 bases at V and 0 bases at J; junction bases unmatched: 7. The CDR3 protein is CASSLGAGTGISYEQYF. DNA for the CDR3: TGCGCCAGCAGCTTGGGGGCCGGGACAGGGATCTCCTACGAGCAGTACTTC. Full variable domain (missing parts from reference TRBV5-1 and TRBJ2-7): KAGVTQTPRYLIKTRGQQVTLSCSPISGHRSVSWYQQTPGQGLQFLFEYFSETQRNKGNFPGRFSGRQFSNSRSEMNVSTLELGDSALYLCASSLGAGTGISYEQYFGPGTRLTVT.

This rearrangement joins TRBV13 to TRBJ2-5, with 8 bases aligning to TRBD2. The CDR3 runs 16 residues. The junction had 13 bases not matched to a gene; V was cut back by 3 bases and J by 7 bases. CDR1 is PRHDT and CDR2 is FYEKMQ in the germline V gene (reference sequence). CDR3 bases: TGTGCCAGCAGCTTTTTCTCGGGAGGGTACGGGGGGACCCAGTACTTC. Translating gives CASSFFSGGYGGTQYF.

The chain is built from TRBV2 and TRBJ2-5; 8 nucleotides align to TRBD1. The germline V gene has CDR1 SNHLY and CDR2 FYNNEI. The ends lost 9 bases at V and 2 bases at J; junction bases unmatched: 8. CDR3 length equals 14 residues. In DNA form, the CDR3 reads TGTGCCAGACAGGGACAGGCGGGGCAAGAGACCCAGTACTTC. The encoded protein is CARQGQAGQETQYF.

The chain combines TRBV18 with TRBJ1-1; no definite D call. V was cut by 6 bases and J by 8 bases, with 13 bases left in between. CDR3 length: 12 residues. Looked up from germline, CDR1 is KGHSH and CDR2 is LQKENI. The CDR3 sequence: CASSPGRWEAFF. The DNA for the CDR3 is TGTGCCAGCTCCCCTGGTCGGTGGGAAGCTTTCTTT.